This T cell receptor beta chain is from a study of blood T cells in healthy people across ages. CDR1 is SGHTA, CDR2 FQGNSA, per germline. Trimming removed 0 bases at V and 3 bases at J, with 6 bases between. There are 13 residues in the CDR3. It was with a sample-barcoded 5' primer and a J-beta primer mix that a second PCR of about 6 to 12 cycles was run. TCRdb used MiXCR to reprocess the 5' RACE reads, holding one entry per CDR3 protein. The sample records around 870,000 distinct CDR3 sequences, 25% to 35% being singletons. This clonotype was found many times. Source material: blood. This sequence was found in a woman of 80 years or more in good health. The rearrangement links TRBV7-2 to TRBJ2-7; D gene ambiguous. In nucleotides, the CDR3 is TGTGCCAGCAGCTTAGCACAGAACTACGAGCAGTACTTC. Its protein is CASSLAQNYEQYF. Combining the CDR3 with reference TRBV7-2 and TRBJ2-7 gives the whole variable domain GAGVSQSPSNKVTEKGKDVELRCDPISGHTALYWYRQSLGQGLEFLIYFQGNSAPDKSGLPSDRFSAERTGGSVSTLTIQRTQQEDSAVYLCASSLAQNYEQYFGPGTRLTVT.